The sequence of this TCR beta chain was determined in a study of blood T cells in healthy people across ages. Findings and limits, study-wide: A strong correlation between TCR beta diversity and naive T cell percentage was seen. More naive CD4+ cells and higher diversity marked long-lived donors relative to aged donors.

Germline loops: CDR1 SEHNR, CDR2 FQNEAQ (reference sequence). CDR3 length equals 14 residues. This clonotype was counted between two and nine times. Its antigen is as yet unknown. A read error may account for a junction end that differs from germline. Alongside a J-beta primer mix, a sample-barcoded 5' primer served in a second PCR lasting about 7 to 11 cycles. TCRdb reprocessed the 5' RACE reads via MiXCR and lists one record per CDR3 protein. The repertoire holds about 570,000 distinct CDR3 sequences, with 25% to 30% as singletons. Extraction of total RNA produced a minimum of 5 micrograms from each sample.

What was sequenced was blood. The origin of this receptor is an older woman in good health. The chain combines TRBV7-9 with TRBJ1-2; maybe TRBD1 (5 bases). The CDR3 sequence is CACSLVSGNYGYTF. In nucleotides, the CDR3 is TGTGCCTGCAGCTTAGTGTCAGGGAACTATGGCTACACCTTC.